What follows is one TCR beta chain and its context. This entry belongs to a study of blood T cell repertoires in COVID-19. The overall study: Material from acute and convalescent COVID-19 was sourced from the United States, Italy and Spain. PBMCs, B-cell-depleted T cells, or T cells provided the cDNA or gDNA that made up the material.

J lost 3 bases, V lost 3 bases, and 3 bases had no gene match. Germline CDR1 and CDR2: SGHDT and YYEEEE. The CDR3 sequence is 14 residues long. In the original workflow: Estimation of nucleated cell counts relied on the amplification of reference gene primers. Profiled with immunoSEQ multiplex PCR; TCRdb holds only in-frame clones, not every one. For V, J and clone size, that table is used; D and trimming come from the DNA. The sample records 150,000 to 250,000 clones, 90% to 95% being singletons. Seattle participants joined during active infection and were tracked over time. The receptor was derived from a man aged 25-45 years with COVID-19, enrolled during active disease. J is TRBJ1-1 and V is TRBV5-6; TRBD1 matches at 9 bases. Material: peripheral blood. Here the CDR3 reads CASSWGQGDTEAFF. The CDR3 region has the DNA TGTGCCAGCAGCTGGGGACAGGGAGACACTGAAGCTTTCTTT.